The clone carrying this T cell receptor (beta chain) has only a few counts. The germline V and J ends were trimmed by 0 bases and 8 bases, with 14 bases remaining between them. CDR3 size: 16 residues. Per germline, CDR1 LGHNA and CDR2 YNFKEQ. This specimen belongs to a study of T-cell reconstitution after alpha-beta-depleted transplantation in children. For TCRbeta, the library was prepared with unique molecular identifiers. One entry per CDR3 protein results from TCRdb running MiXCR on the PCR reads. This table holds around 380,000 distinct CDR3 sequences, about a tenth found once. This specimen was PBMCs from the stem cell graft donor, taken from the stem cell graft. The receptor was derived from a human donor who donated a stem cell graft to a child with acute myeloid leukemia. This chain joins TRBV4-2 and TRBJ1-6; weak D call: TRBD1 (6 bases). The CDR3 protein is CASSQEGIGGDSPLHF. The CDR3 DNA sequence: TGTGCCAGCAGCCAAGAAGGAATAGGGGGGGATTCACCCCTCCACTTT.